Described below is a single TCR beta chain sequence and its context. Researchers collected around 11 milliliters of peripheral blood from every single donor. These data originate in a study of blood T cells in healthy people across ages. The V and J ends lost 5 bases and 0 bases respectively, with 17 bases between them. The length of the CDR3 is 17 residues. Germline assignment: CDR1 DFQATT and CDR2 SNEGSKA (reference sequence). Using a J-beta primer mix together with a sample-barcoded 5' primer, a second PCR was run for roughly 6 to 12 cycles. TCRdb re-called the 5' RACE reads with MiXCR, one entry per CDR3 protein. This sample yields 1.5 million to 2 million distinct CDR3 sequences, of which 49% are seen a single time; over 2% belongs to the top ten.

This receptor was obtained from a middle-aged woman in good health. The J gene is TRBJ2-6, the V gene TRBV20-1, with D unclear. Material for sequencing was blood. CDR3 region: CSARPIPAFSGANVLTF. The CDR3 DNA reads TGCAGTGCTCGTCCCATCCCCGCTTTCTCTGGGGCCAACGTCCTGACTTTC.